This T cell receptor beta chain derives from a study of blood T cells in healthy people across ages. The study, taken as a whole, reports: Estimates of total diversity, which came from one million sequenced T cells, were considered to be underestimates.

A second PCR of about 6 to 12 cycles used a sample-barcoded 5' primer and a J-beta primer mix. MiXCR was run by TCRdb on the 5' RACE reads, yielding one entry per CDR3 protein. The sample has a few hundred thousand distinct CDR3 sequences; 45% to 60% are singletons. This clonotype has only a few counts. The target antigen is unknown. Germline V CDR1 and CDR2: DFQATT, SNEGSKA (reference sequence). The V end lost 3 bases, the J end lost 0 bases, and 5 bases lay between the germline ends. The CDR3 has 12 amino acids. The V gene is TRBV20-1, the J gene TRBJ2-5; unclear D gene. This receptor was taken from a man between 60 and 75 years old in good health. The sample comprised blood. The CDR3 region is CSARGNQETQYF. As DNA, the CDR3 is TGCAGTGCTAGGGGGAACCAAGAGACCCAGTACTTC.